This entry features one T cell receptor beta chain sequence. Unmatched junction bases numbered 16, after V lost 4 bases and J lost 4 bases. Germline values: CDR1 SGHVS, CDR2 FNYEAQ. The CDR3 runs to 18 residues. The data belong to a study of chemoradiotherapy in HPV16-positive cancers. Assay used: immunoSEQ multiplex PCR; TCRdb lists only in-frame clones, some missing. The data show 2,000 to 2,500 clones, with nearly 90% seen just once and less than 6% held by the top ten. Repertoires were sampled repeatedly during chemoradiotherapy. The material sequenced was tumor tissue, taken from a patient who underwent chemoradiotherapy. The origin of this receptor is a human donor with HPV-associated anogenital cancer. The V call is TRBV7-6, the J call TRBJ2-5, with 9 bases that match TRBD1. The CDR3 protein is CASSSLRLPGQGVETQYF. CDR3 nucleotide sequence: TGTGCCAGCAGCTCCTTGAGGCTGCCGGGACAGGGAGTAGAGACCCAGTACTTC.